What follows is one T cell receptor beta chain and its context. Its antigen is currently unknown. These data come from a study of spatial heterogeneity in lung cancer. Study outcomes and limitations: In blood, ubiquitous expanded tumor TCRs appeared more at resection than follow-up.

V lost 1 base, J lost 6 bases, and 13 bases lay in between. From germline, CDR1 is LGHNT and CDR2 FRNRAP. The CDR3 totals 15 residues. Time point defined: blood at routine non-recurrence follow-up after resection. From tumor, nontumor lung or frozen PBMC, whole RNA was taken unsorted for sequencing. Single TCR cDNA molecules each had their own unique molecular identifier. TCRdb passed the 5' RACE reads through MiXCR, listing each CDR3 protein once. This sample carries around 120,000 distinct CDR3 sequences, more than 9% of them seen once, and the ten largest clones take approximately 15%. The chain combines TRBV12-5 with TRBJ1-5; D is possibly TRBD1 (6 bases). This TCR was sampled from a male donor with early-stage non-small cell lung cancer. The material was PBMCs, obtained at follow-up. For the CDR3, the DNA is TGTGCTAGTGGTTTGGGGGACACCGGGAGTCAGCCCCAGCATTTT. Protein: CASGLGDTGSQPQHF. The entire variable domain, with the rest obtained from reference TRBV12-5 and TRBJ1-5, is as follows: DARVTQTPRHKVTEMGQEVTMRCQPILGHNTVFWYRQTMMQGLELLAYFRNRAPLDDSGMPKDRFSAEMPDATLATLKIQPSEPRDSAVYFCASGLGDTGSQPQHFGDGTRLSIL.